Listed here is a single T cell receptor (beta chain). This sample was taken from a study of blood T cell repertoires in COVID-19. Overall study context: The origin of the acute and convalescent COVID-19 samples was the United States, Italy and Spain. Sources were T cells, B-cell-depleted T cells, or PBMCs; the material itself was cDNA or gDNA.

Authors' data handling: Amplifying reference gene primers gave estimates of nucleated cell counts. The data were produced by immunoSEQ multiplex PCR, yet TCRdb's version contains in-frame clones alone and is incomplete. D and trimming come from the DNA, and the V and J calls and clone size come from that table. The sample comprises approximately 70,000 clones, 85% to 90% of which are singletons, and about 2.7% rests with the top ten. The specimen was peripheral blood. The receptor was isolated from a human donor in a cohort sampled during active COVID-19.

CDR3 loop: CASTFGRNTGELFF. In DNA form, the CDR3 reads TGTGCCAGCACGTTTGGCAGGAACACCGGGGAGCTGTTTTTT. The chain couples TRBV7-9 to TRBJ2-2, with D uncertain. There are 14 residues in the CDR3. Germline assignment: CDR1 SEHNR and CDR2 FQNEAQ (reference sequence). The V end was cut by 7 bases, the J end by 1 base, with 10 bases between.